This entry lists 13 T cell receptor beta chains sequenced from one sample in a study of T cell responses to AZD1222 COVID-19 vaccine. Assay used: immunoSEQ multiplex PCR; TCRdb lists only in-frame clones, some missing. Among some 180,000 clones, roughly 92% were seen once, and the ten largest hold less than 11%. This specimen was peripheral blood, taken on day 0 of AZD1222 vaccination. The receptors shown here come from an adult in good health.

This clone showed up just a few times. Other DNA sequences in the same sample also yield this CDR3. The chain recombines TRBV18 with TRBJ1-5; unclear D gene. CDR1 KGHSH and CDR2 LQKENI come from the germline V gene. The CDR3 is 14 amino acids. Trimming stripped 6 bases from V and 0 bases from J, with 9 bases between. CDR3 in amino acids: CASSLRPSNQPQHF. In DNA form, the CDR3 reads TGTGCCAGCTCCCTCCGGCCTAGCAATCAGCCCCAGCATTTT.

V usage is TRBV14 and J usage is TRBJ1-2, with TRBD1 as a possible D gene (5 bases). Germline lookup yields CDR1 SGHDN and CDR2 FVKESK. The CDR3 contains 16 residues. With 3 bases removed from V and 1 base from J, the gap between germline ends came to 15 bases. The CDR3 bases are TGTGCCAGCAGCCACCCTGACCTGGGGGGTAACTATGGCTACACCTTC. Its protein is CASSHPDLGGNYGYTF.

The chain links TRBV18 to TRBJ2-7, with D possibly TRBD1 on 5 matching bases. This CDR3 contains 13 residues. The ends were cut back, 2 bases at V and 6 bases at J, with 11 bases in the middle. CDR1 is KGHSH and CDR2 is LQKENI in the germline V gene. The CDR3 DNA reads as TGTGCCAGCTCACCAGGGGCCTCTCCCGAGCAGTACTTC. Translated: CASSPGASPEQYF.

This sequence joins TRBV5-1 and TRBJ2-2; D perhaps matches TRBD2 (6 bases). The V end was cut by 4 bases, the J end by 2 bases, with 9 bases between. The length of the CDR3 is 14 residues. Germline V lookup: CDR1 SGHRS, CDR2 YFSETQ. CDR3 sequence: CASSRDSNTGELFF. DNA of the CDR3: TGCGCCAGCAGCCGGGACTCCAACACCGGGGAGCTGTTTTTT.

The chain carries TRBV4-1 and TRBJ1-2; D is unclear. V lost 4 bases to trimming and J lost 5 bases, with 17 bases between them. The CDR3 loop spans 15 amino acids. The germline CDR1 and CDR2 sequences are MGHRA and YSYEKL. The CDR3 here is CASSPGRISRYGYTF. In nucleotides, the CDR3 is TGCGCCAGCAGCCCCGGACGGATATCGAGGTATGGCTACACCTTC.

The gene calls are TRBV20-1 and TRBJ1-2; D not certain. The germline gives CDR1 DFQATT, CDR2 SNEGSKA (reference sequence). CDR3 length: 11 amino acids. V was cut by 1 base and J by 6 bases, with 6 bases left in between. The CDR3 loop reads CSARAVDGYTF. In nucleotides, the CDR3 is TGCAGTGCTAGAGCGGTAGATGGCTACACCTTC.

V usage is TRBV27 and J usage is TRBJ2-7; D unclear. The V gene lost 5 bases and the J gene lost 1 base, with 12 bases spanning the gap. The CDR3 contains 14 residues. The V gene's germline CDR1 is MNHEY and CDR2 SMNVEV (reference sequence). The CDR3 DNA sequence: TGTGCCAGCAGTCCACTGGTTGGATCCTACGAGCAGTACGTC. It translates to CASSPLVGSYEQYV.

The chain has TRBV7-2 and TRBJ1-1; D is uncertain. The CDR3 has 11 amino acids. Deletions cut 6 bases from V and 8 bases from J, with 10 bases between. The germline CDR1 and CDR2 sequences are SGHTA and FQGNSA. CDR3: CASSLLAEAFF. CDR3 in DNA: TGTGCCAGCAGTCTCCTCGCCGAAGCTTTCTTT.

V and J are TRBV6-5 and TRBJ1-2; D is unclear. V was cut by 4 bases and J by 0 bases, with 9 bases left in between. CDR3 length: 14 residues. Germline V lookup: CDR1 MNHEY, CDR2 SVGAGI. Written as DNA, the CDR3 is TGTGCCAGCAGTTCCGAACCGGCTAACTATGGCTACACCTTC. As protein: CASSSEPANYGYTF.

The chain combines TRBV24-1 with TRBJ2-1, with 10 bases aligning to TRBD2. The CDR3 totals 15 residues. Germline V gives CDR1 KGHDR, CDR2 SFDVKD. The ends lost 7 bases at V and 2 bases at J; junction bases unmatched: 4. CDR3 coding DNA: TGTGCCACCAGCCCTGGACTAGCGGCCTACAATGAGCAGTTCTTC. Encoded protein: CATSPGLAAYNEQFF.

V usage is TRBV27 and J usage is TRBJ1-5; D not certain. CDR1 and CDR2 (germline): MNHEY, SMNVEV (reference sequence). Trimming left V 3 bases short and J 3 bases short, with 9 bases between. The CDR3 is 14 residues long. CDR3 protein: CASSLVGLNQPQHF. For the CDR3, the DNA is TGTGCCAGCAGTTTGGTAGGCCTCAATCAGCCCCAGCATTTT.

V is TRBV19 and J is TRBJ2-1; 8 bases agree with TRBD2. Germline assignment: CDR1 LNHDA and CDR2 SQIVND (reference sequence). CDR3 size: 13 residues. In DNA form, the CDR3 reads TGTGCTTCCGGTAGCGGGACATACAATGAGCAGTTCTTC. Its translation is CASGSGTYNEQFF.

J is TRBJ1-1 and V is TRBV19, with D hard to call. Between the trimmed V and J ends, which lost 8 bases and 8 bases, there was a span of 12 bases. Germline V gives CDR1 LNHDA, CDR2 SQIVND (reference sequence). This CDR3 spans 11 amino acids. The CDR3 protein is CASPNPDEAFF. For the CDR3, the DNA is TGTGCCAGTCCCAATCCGGACGAAGCTTTCTTT.